Shown below are 22 T cell receptor beta chains from a single sample sequenced in a study of shared T cell receptors in the human thymus. The table came from immunoSEQ multiplex PCR; TCRdb's copy has only in-frame clones and leaves some out. The sample lists 720,000 or so clones; roughly 88% were seen once. These data were also reused for a study on human thymus T cells.

Material for sequencing was thymocytes. These receptors were collected from a girl younger than two with a congenital heart defect.

This rearrangement joins TRBV29-1 to TRBJ2-5, with D hard to call. The CDR3 is 12 residues long. Looked up from germline, CDR1 is SQVTM and CDR2 is ANQGSEA. Trimming pared 5 bases from V and 5 bases from J, leaving 12 bases between. For the CDR3, the DNA is TGCAGCGTTTTCACCAGGTCGGAGACCCAGTACTTC. This translates into CSVFTRSETQYF.

The rearrangement links TRBV12-5 to TRBJ1-1; possibly TRBD1 for D (5 bases). Looked up from germline, CDR1 is LGHNT and CDR2 is FRNRAP. This CDR3 is 13 amino acids long. Trimming left V 7 bases short and J 3 bases short, with 12 bases between. The CDR3 DNA is TGTGCTAGTGCCATAGACAGCGACACTGAAGCTTTCTTT. Residues: CASAIDSDTEAFF.

This rearrangement joins TRBV27 to TRBJ2-3, with 11 bases lining up with TRBD1. After removal of 8 bases from V and 4 bases from J, the junction contained 11 bases not matched to a gene. Germline V gene lookup returns CDR1 MNHEY and CDR2 SMNVEV (reference sequence). The CDR3 contains 16 residues. CDR3: CASLTSGTGGADTQYF. The CDR3 nucleotides are TGTGCCAGCCTTACCTCCGGGACAGGGGGAGCAGATACGCAGTATTTT.

The chain combines TRBV27 with TRBJ1-2; 8 bases are a match to TRBD1. J lost 4 bases, V lost 6 bases, and 7 bases had no gene match. The CDR3 extends over 14 amino acids. CDR1 is MNHEY, CDR2 SMNVEV, per germline (reference sequence). The CDR3, as DNA: TGTGCCAGCAGGGGGGAACAGGGGGGCTATGGCTACACCTTC. It is translated as CASRGEQGGYGYTF.

The gene calls are TRBV19 and TRBJ2-7, with 7 bases lining up with TRBD1. CDR1 is LNHDA, CDR2 SQIVND, per germline (reference sequence). Trimming cost V 0 bases and J 0 bases; bases outside gene matches: 11. The CDR3 consists of 18 residues. CDR3 protein: CASSIDWGLTGSSYEQYF. The CDR3 DNA reads as TGTGCCAGTAGTATAGATTGGGGCCTGACAGGGAGCTCCTACGAGCAGTACTTC. The full variable domain, in which reference TRBV19 and TRBJ2-7 provide the parts outside the CDR3, is DGGITQSPKYLFRKEGQNVTLSCEQNLNHDAMYWYRQDPGQGLRLIYYSQIVNDFQKGDIAEGYSVSREKKESFPLTVTSAQKNPTAFYLCASSIDWGLTGSSYEQYFGPGTRLTVT.

This clone was counted a single time. The chain combines TRBV5-5 with TRBJ2-3; D unclear. Trimming removed 4 bases at V and 13 bases at J, with 16 bases between. Germline V gene data show CDR1 as SGHKS and CDR2 as YYEKEE (reference sequence). This CDR3 comprises 12 residues. CDR3 in amino acids: CASSLVPRTEYF. The DNA for the CDR3 is TGTGCCAGCAGCCTGGTCCCACGAACGGAGTATTTT.

This sequence joins TRBV27 and TRBJ2-3; 9 bases map to TRBD1. This CDR3 is 15 amino acids long. The germline CDR1 and CDR2 sequences are MNHEY and SMNVEV (reference sequence). Germline trimming cut 6 bases from V and 2 bases from J; bases unmatched to any gene: 6. CDR3 DNA sequence: TGTGCCAGCAGGTGCGGGACAGGGTACACAGATACGCAGTATTTT. This gives the protein CASRCGTGYTDTQYF.

This clone has only a few counts. The chain combines TRBV5-6 with TRBJ2-3; 11 nucleotides align to TRBD1. The trim removed 2 bases at V and 1 base at J, leaving 9 bases unmatched. The germline CDR1 and CDR2 sequences are SGHDT and YYEEEE. The CDR3 covers 18 residues. DNA for the CDR3: TGTGCCAGCAGCTTCCGGACAGGGGGCGCGAGGGGCACAGATACGCAGTATTTT. Translation gives CASSFRTGGARGTDTQYF. The full variable domain, in which reference TRBV5-6 and TRBJ2-3 provide the parts outside the CDR3, is DAGVTQSPTHLIKTRGQQVTLRCSPKSGHDTVSWYQQALGQGPQFIFQYYEEEERQRGNFPDRFSGHQFPNYSSELNVNALLLGDSALYLCASSFRTGGARGTDTQYFGPGTRLTVL.

Turning to this clone: The sample has other DNA sequences that encode this CDR3 too. The chain combines TRBV27 with TRBJ1-1, with a weak D call TRBD1 (5 bases). The CDR3 has 12 amino acids. Germline V CDR1 and CDR2: MNHEY, SMNVEV (reference sequence). Deletions cut 5 bases from V and 14 bases from J, with 18 bases between. This chain's CDR3 is CASSPSPGKAFF. The CDR3 bases are TGTGCCAGCAGTCCCTCACCAGGGAAGGCCTTCTTT.

The genes are TRBV10-2 and TRBJ1-2; D is ambiguous. Germline V gene sequence: CDR1 WSHSY, CDR2 SAAADI. The CDR3 totals 12 residues. The V end lost 8 bases, the J end lost 11 bases, and 18 bases lay between the germline ends. CDR3 protein: CASVGPSSGYTF. DNA for the CDR3: TGCGCCAGCGTGGGCCCCTCGTCGGGATACACCTTC.

In this sample, this clone turned up a few times. This chain connects TRBV10-3 to TRBJ2-5; D is ambiguous. The CDR3 has 12 residues. Trimming removed 0 bases from V and 5 bases from J, with 4 bases in between. Germline V gives CDR1 ENHRY, CDR2 SYGVKD. DNA of the CDR3: TGTGCCATCAGTGAGTCGGAGGAGACCCAGTACTTC. It codes for CAISESEETQYF.

The V gene is TRBV4-1, the J gene TRBJ2-7; 7 positions agree with TRBD1. The CDR3 contains 16 residues. CDR1 and CDR2 from the germline V gene are MGHRA and YSYEKL. V lost 6 bases and J lost 1; bases outside the gene matches: 12. CDR3 nucleotides: TGCGCCAGCAGAGACCCGGGACAGCATAATTCCTACGAGCAGTACTTC. Residues: CASRDPGQHNSYEQYF.

The genes are TRBV4-3 and TRBJ2-3; 10 bases are a match to TRBD2. CDR1 LGHNA and CDR2 YSLEER come from the germline V gene. V lost 2 bases, J lost 2 bases, and 10 bases stayed unmatched. This CDR3 region has 18 residues. The CDR3 region is CASSQHPPSGGNTDTQYF. CDR3 nucleotide sequence: TGCGCCAGCAGCCAACACCCCCCTAGCGGGGGAAACACAGATACGCAGTATTTT.

The J gene is TRBJ2-5, the V gene TRBV5-1; 8 bases fit TRBD1. After removal of 2 bases from V and 5 bases from J, the junction contained 14 bases not matched to a gene. The CDR3 consists of 17 residues. Germline assignment: CDR1 SGHRS and CDR2 YFSETQ. CDR3 in amino acids: CASSLPLFGRGRETQYF. The CDR3 DNA reads as TGCGCCAGCAGCTTACCTCTTTTCGGCAGGGGGCGGGAGACCCAGTACTTC.

The CDR3 nucleotides are TGTGCCACTTCACAGGGGCCTGAAGCTTTCTTT. It is translated as CATSQGPEAFF. This chain connects TRBV10-3 to TRBJ1-1, with TRBD1 matching 7 bases. Germline loops: CDR1 ENHRY, CDR2 SYGVKD. V dropped 10 bases and J dropped 6; count of bases not matched to a gene: 5. The CDR3 is 11 residues long.

The chain combines TRBV4-1 with TRBJ1-4; 8 bases align to TRBD1. V lost 1 base and J lost 5; bases outside the gene matches: 9. Germline V gives CDR1 MGHRA, CDR2 YSYEKL. The CDR3 runs to 17 residues. The CDR3 sequence: CASSQGIGTGGNEKLFF. Here the CDR3 DNA reads TGCGCCAGCAGCCAAGGCATAGGGACAGGAGGGAATGAAAAACTGTTTTTT.

The V and J genes are TRBV5-4 and TRBJ2-1; 8 nucleotides align to TRBD2. The CDR3 is made up of 16 amino acids. Germline V lookup: CDR1 SGHNT, CDR2 YYREEE (reference sequence). After removal of 4 bases from V and 9 bases from J, the junction contained 15 bases not matched to a gene. CDR3 loop: CASSHTAGGGQAEQFF. Written as DNA, the CDR3 is TGTGCCAGCAGCCATACGGCCGGGGGGGGCCAGGCTGAGCAGTTCTTC.

The V and J genes are TRBV11-2 and TRBJ2-2; 9 bases match TRBD1. The germline V gene encodes CDR1 SGHAT and CDR2 FQNNGV. V gave up 5 bases and J gave up 6 bases; unmatched junction bases: 7. The CDR3 spans 15 residues. The CDR3 DNA is TGTGCCAGCAGCCCTGGACAGGGGTCTTCCGGGGAGCTGTTTTTT. The encoded protein is CASSPGQGSSGELFF. Full variable domain (remainder filled in from reference TRBV11-2 and TRBJ2-2): EAGVAQSPRYKIIEKRQSVAFWCNPISGHATLYWYQQILGQGPKLLIQFQNNGVVDDSQLPKDRFSAERLKGVDSTLKIQPAKLEDSAVYLCASSPGQGSSGELFFGEGSRLTVL.

The V and J genes are TRBV11-2 and TRBJ1-2; D not resolved. CDR1 and CDR2 from the germline V gene are SGHAT and FQNNGV. CDR3 length: 16 residues. The V end was cut by 4 bases, the J end by 3 bases, with 18 bases between. The CDR3 nucleotides are TGTGCCAGCAGCTCCCCCGTGAGGGTACGGGACTATGGCTACACCTTC. Translated: CASSSPVRVRDYGYTF.

The rearrangement joins TRBV12-5 to TRBJ2-2, with 7 positions matching TRBD1. The CDR3 consists of 14 residues. The V gene end was trimmed by 6 bases and the J gene end by 1 base; junction bases not matched to a gene: 2. In germline, CDR1 is LGHNT, CDR2 FRNRAP. This CDR3 is CASGRQGNTGELFF. The CDR3 nucleotides read TGTGCTAGTGGCCGACAGGGGAACACCGGGGAGCTGTTTTTT.

This sequence joins TRBV6-5 and TRBJ1-1, with 8 bases aligning to TRBD1. This CDR3 comprises 14 residues. Losses at the gene ends were 5 bases for V and 4 bases for J; bases not matched to a gene: 6. Germline CDR1 reads MNHEY; CDR2 reads SVGAGI. CDR3 amino acids: CASSRTGRITEAFF. The CDR3 nucleotides read TGTGCCAGCAGTAGGACAGGGAGGATCACTGAAGCTTTCTTT.

This clone was seen once. This rearrangement joins TRBV28 to TRBJ2-3; 16 bases align to TRBD2. Germline trimming cut 2 bases from V and 4 bases from J; bases unmatched to any gene: 6. CDR1 and CDR2 from the germline V gene are MDHEN and SYDVKM. The CDR3 sequence is 18 residues long. The CDR3 bases are TGTGCCAGCAGTTTACCCGGGACTAGCGGGGGGGCGGCAGATACGCAGTATTTT. This codes for CASSLPGTSGGAADTQYF. The full variable domain, rest sourced from reference TRBV28 and TRBJ2-3, is DVKVTQSSRYLVKRTGEKVFLECVQDMDHENMFWYRQDPGLGLRLIYFSYDVKMKEKGDIPEGYSVSREKKERFSLILESASTNQTSMYLCASSLPGTSGGAADTQYFGPGTRLTVL.